This TCR beta chain is drawn from a study of blood T cell repertoires in COVID-19. Study at large: Samples representing acute and convalescent COVID-19 were sourced from the United States, Italy and Spain. PBMCs, B-cell-depleted T cells, or T cells provided the cDNA or gDNA that made up the material.

The V gene end was trimmed by 2 bases and the J gene end by 10 bases; junction bases not matched to a gene: 16. The CDR3 covers 18 residues. Germline V gene sequence: CDR1 SGHTA, CDR2 FQGNSA. The method was immunoSEQ multiplex PCR; TCRdb's version includes in-frame clones alone and lacks a portion of them. Among approximately 23,000 clones listed, 90% were seen once. Sequencing input: peripheral blood. The chain joins TRBV7-2 to TRBJ1-6; TRBD1 matches 8 bases. This clonotype originated in a man aged 70 or older with acute or convalescent COVID-19. The CDR3 here is CASSLTFSTGASESPLHF. CDR3 DNA: TGTGCCAGCAGCTTAACCTTTTCGACAGGGGCTTCAGAGTCACCCCTCCACTTT.